The clone carrying this T cell receptor (beta chain) occurred a few times. Via the markers CD45RO/CCR7/CD25/CD127/CD95/CD27, stem cell-like memory, regulatory, central memory and naive CD4+ cells were sorted. Every sorted population was more than 98% pure. Investigators reverse transcribed all isolated RNA, so they sequenced expressed TCRB transcripts. Only in-frame clones appear in the TCRdb table, and some are missing; sequencing was by immunoSEQ multiplex PCR. In the table there are 810,000 or so clones, about a sixth of which are singletons. The data originate from a study of beta chain features in type 1 diabetes. The overall study: There was similarity between patients and healthy donors in age, gender and cell yields.

This CDR3 has 12 residues. Trimming left V 3 bases short and J 5 bases short, with 7 bases between. Germline CDR1 is SGHTA and CDR2 is FQGNSA. The sequence was collected from a woman in her late teens or twenties in good health. This chain connects TRBV7-2 to TRBJ1-1; D is unclear. Sequenced material: naive CD4+ T cells from blood. This CDR3 is CASSFVWTEAFF. As DNA, the CDR3 is TGTGCCAGCAGCTTTGTATGGACTGAAGCTTTCTTT.